These 16 T cell receptor beta chains came from one sample sequenced in a study of T-cell memory formation after mild COVID-19. TCRdb recomputed calls from the 5' RACE reads with MiXCR, one row per CDR3 protein. The data show roughly 280,000 distinct CDR3 sequences, 8.2% seen once. Material: PBMCs or a T cell subset sorted from them (not recorded which). All receptors come from a man aged 18 to 29 who had mild COVID-19 (a few samples of this study predate the infection). Cell type and time point are not known.

This clonotype has only a few counts. The chain carries TRBV19 and TRBJ2-2; maybe TRBD2 (7 bases). The V gene's germline CDR1 is LNHDA and CDR2 SQIVND (reference sequence). The CDR3 has 14 amino acids. V lost 3 bases, J lost 7 bases, and 12 bases lay in between. CDR3 in amino acids: CASSMRGPGGELFF. The CDR3 bases are TGTGCCAGTAGTATGCGGGGGCCTGGCGGGGAGCTGTTTTTT.

This clonotype was seen repeatedly, ten times or more. The rearrangement joins TRBV28 to TRBJ1-1, with unresolved D. Trimming removed 7 bases from V and 1 base from J, with 13 bases in between. The CDR3 runs to 14 residues. CDR1 MDHEN and CDR2 SYDVKM come from the germline V gene. The CDR3: CASTPMGWNTEAFF. The CDR3 bases are TGTGCCAGCACCCCGATGGGCTGGAACACTGAAGCTTTCTTT.

This chain uses TRBV7-9 with TRBJ2-5; D tentatively fits TRBD1 or TRBD2 (5 bases each). The V gene lost 5 bases and the J gene lost 2 bases, with 12 bases spanning the gap. The CDR3 loop spans 14 amino acids. CDR1 SEHNR and CDR2 FQNEAQ come from the germline V gene (reference sequence). The CDR3 nucleotides are TGTGCCAGCAGCATCCGGGGCTCGCAAGAGACCCAGTACTTC. Its translation: CASSIRGSQETQYF.

This clonotype was counted only a few times. The chain joins TRBV28 to TRBJ2-7; 9 bases align to TRBD2. Germline V gene data show CDR1 as MDHEN and CDR2 as SYDVKM. Trimming at V came to 2 bases and at J to 9 bases, leaving 8 bases not matched to a gene. The CDR3 runs to 14 residues. The CDR3 here is CASSLAGGPHLQYV. The CDR3 DNA reads TGTGCCAGCAGTTTAGCGGGGGGGCCGCATTTGCAGTACGTC.

This sequence joins TRBV12-3 or TRBV12-4 and TRBJ2-5; TRBD2 agrees at 7 bases. CDR3 length equals 15 residues. V shed 6 bases, J shed 0 bases, and the junction held 7 bases outside the gene matches. In DNA form, the CDR3 reads TGTGCCAGCAGCCCGGGGCGGGGGTACCAAGAGACCCAGTACTTC. Protein sequence: CASSPGRGYQETQYF.

This clonotype occurred a few times. The V gene is TRBV19, the J gene TRBJ1-2; 9 positions match TRBD1. V was pared by 3 bases and J by 4 bases, with 6 bases of the junction left unmatched. CDR3 length equals 15 residues. From germline, CDR1 is LNHDA and CDR2 SQIVND (reference sequence). The CDR3 spells CASSIAGTGPYGYTF. The CDR3 DNA sequence: TGTGCCAGTAGTATCGCCGGGACAGGGCCCTATGGCTACACCTTC. The full variable domain, rest sourced from reference TRBV19 and TRBJ1-2, is DGGITQSPKYLFRKEGQNVTLSCEQNLNHDAMYWYRQDPGQGLRLIYYSQIVNDFQKGDIAEGYSVSREKKESFPLTVTSAQKNPTAFYLCASSIAGTGPYGYTFGSGTRLTVV.

V usage is TRBV12-3 or TRBV12-4 and J usage is TRBJ2-7; the match to TRBD1 covers 8 bases. The CDR3 totals 14 residues. With V trimmed by 3 bases and J by 4 bases, 5 bases remained unmatched. In nucleotides, the CDR3 is TGTGCCAGCAGTTTCGGACAGGGTTTATACGAGCAGTACTTC. This gives the protein CASSFGQGLYEQYF.

This chain uses TRBV7-2 with TRBJ1-1; tentative D call: TRBD1 (6 bases). Trimming cost V 7 bases and J 4 bases, with 13 bases left between them. The germline V gene encodes CDR1 SGHTA and CDR2 FQGNSA. The CDR3 length is 13 residues. In nucleotides, the CDR3 is TGTGCCAGCAACGCCAGGGGTGGCACTGAAGCTTTCTTT. This codes for CASNARGGTEAFF.

This clonotype came up many times. The chain employs TRBV7-9 and TRBJ2-3; D gene uncertain. The CDR3 runs to 11 residues. Germline assignment: CDR1 SEHNR and CDR2 FQNEAQ (reference sequence). Trimming cost V 5 bases and J 5 bases, with 5 bases left between them. CDR3: CASSPKDTQYF. CDR3 nucleotides: TGTGCCAGCAGCCCCAAAGATACGCAGTATTTT.

The rearrangement links TRBV12-3 or TRBV12-4 to TRBJ1-1; no reliable D call. The V end was cut by 6 bases, the J end by 3 bases, with 14 bases between. The CDR3 runs 14 residues. In nucleotides, the CDR3 is TGTGCCAGCAGCCCTAGGACCGCCTACACTGAAGCTTTCTTT. This codes for CASSPRTAYTEAFF.

This clonotype was counted once. V usage is TRBV9 and J usage is TRBJ2-6; no clear D. This CDR3 has 14 amino acids. V gave up 0 bases and J gave up 4 bases, with 5 bases separating them. CDR1 is SGDLS and CDR2 is YYNGEE in the germline V gene. The CDR3 nucleotides are TGTGCCAGCAGCGTAGTTGGGGGGGCCAACGTCCTGACTTTC. Its protein product is CASSVVGGANVLTF.

The V and J genes are TRBV12-3 or TRBV12-4 and TRBJ2-3, with D hard to call. V lost 10 bases and J 0 bases, leaving 11 bases between the germline ends. The CDR3 runs to 13 residues. CDR3 amino acids: CATSPDSTDTQYF. The CDR3 bases are TGTGCCACTTCCCCGGACAGCACAGATACGCAGTATTTT.

The chain uses TRBV5-6 and TRBJ2-7, with 8 bases matching TRBD1. Trimming at V came to 4 bases and at J to 6 bases, leaving 12 bases not matched to a gene. CDR3 length: 15 residues. Germline V gene lookup returns CDR1 SGHDT and CDR2 YYEEEE. The CDR3 region has the DNA TGTGCCAGCAGCCTTTCGCAGAGGACAGGGCCCGAGCAGTACTTC. This translates into CASSLSQRTGPEQYF.

Only a few counts were recorded for this clonotype. The chain employs TRBV6-2 or TRBV6-3 and TRBJ2-7; no definite D call. This CDR3 region has 14 residues. Germline CDR1 and CDR2: MNHEY and SVGEGT. The V end lost 0 bases, the J end lost 3 bases, and 9 bases lay between the germline ends. CDR3 loop: CASSYSNGGYEQYF. The CDR3 nucleotides are TGTGCCAGCAGTTACTCGAATGGCGGCTACGAGCAGTACTTC.

In its sample, this clonotype was seen a few times. Written as DNA, the CDR3 is TGCGCCAGCGGAGTTAGCGGGGGCACAGATACGCAGTATTTT. This encodes CASGVSGGTDTQYF. The chain couples TRBV5-1 to TRBJ2-3, with 8 bases aligning to TRBD2. With V trimmed by 7 bases and J by 1 base, 5 bases remained unmatched. The CDR3 is 14 residues long. Germline-derived CDR1 and CDR2 are SGHRS and YFSETQ.

J is TRBJ1-2 and V is TRBV7-9, with D possibly being TRBD1 (6 bases). Per germline, CDR1 SEHNR and CDR2 FQNEAQ (reference sequence). The V end was cut by 6 bases, the J end by 2 bases, with 13 bases between. The CDR3 has 14 amino acids. CDR3 sequence reads: CASRSGDRNYGYTF. CDR3 coding DNA: TGTGCCAGCAGGTCAGGGGATCGCAACTATGGCTACACCTTC.